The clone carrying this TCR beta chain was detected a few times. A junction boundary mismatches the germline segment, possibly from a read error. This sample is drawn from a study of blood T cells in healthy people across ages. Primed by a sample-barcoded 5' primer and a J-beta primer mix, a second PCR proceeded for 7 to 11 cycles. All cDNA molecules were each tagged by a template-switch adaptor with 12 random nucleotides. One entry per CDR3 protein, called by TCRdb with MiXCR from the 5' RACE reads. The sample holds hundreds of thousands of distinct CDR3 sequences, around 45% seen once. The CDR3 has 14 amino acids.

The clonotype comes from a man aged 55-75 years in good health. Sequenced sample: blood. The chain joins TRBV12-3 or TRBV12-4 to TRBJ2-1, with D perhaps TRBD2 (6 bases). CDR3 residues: CASSFGGAYTEQFF. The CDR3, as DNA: TGTGCCAGCAGCTTCGGAGGGGCTTACACTGAGCAGTTCTTC.